This TCR beta chain stems from a study of regulatory T cells in long-lasting Graves disease. Arm-PCR with iRepertoire HTBI primers amplified the CDR3 regions for these TCR beta libraries. TCRdb used MiXCR to reprocess the multiplex PCR reads, holding one entry per CDR3 protein. This table holds over 350,000 distinct CDR3 sequences, 12% to 15% found once. Stated time point: newly diagnosed GD, antithyroid drugs for less than 3 months. The TCR library was prepared using RNA isolated from PBMCs. V gave up 1 base and J gave up 5 bases, with 6 bases separating them. This CDR3 has 12 residues. The germline CDR1 and CDR2 sequences are SGHTA and FQGNSA. This same sample was also taken into another study, of T cells in Graves' hyperthyroidism and ophthalmopathy.

This receptor was obtained from a woman between 50 and 59 years old with Graves disease. This specimen was peripheral blood mononuclear cells (PBMCs), taken at new diagnosis, from a patient treated with antithyroid drugs. The chain employs TRBV7-2 and TRBJ2-7; no definite D call. CDR3 sequence (DNA): TGTGCCAGCAGCTTAGTGAAGAACGAGCAGTACTTC. Its translation is CASSLVKNEQYF.